The next 26 T cell receptor beta chains were all read from a single sample in a study of OX40 agonist ivuxolimab in advanced cancers. Sequencing used immunoSEQ multiplex PCR; TCRdb keeps in-frame clones, though not all of them. The table has under 100,000 clones, roughly 90% seen once. The specimen comprised CD4+ or CD8+ T cells sorted from blood, sampled in a trial of the OX40 agonist ivuxolimab. All receptors come from an adult with an advanced solid tumor such as melanoma, head and neck, liver or kidney cancer.

In DNA, the CDR3 is TGTGCCAGCAGCCTCGAGGGCGGGCCCCTAAACACCATATATTTT. It specifies CASSLEGGPLNTIYF. The chain employs TRBV7-8 and TRBJ1-3; D gene uncertain. Per the germline V gene, CDR1 is SGHVS and CDR2 is FQNEAQ. The CDR3 is 15 residues long. V gave up 5 bases and J gave up 6 bases, with 17 bases separating them. Looking up the rest from reference TRBV7-8 and TRBJ1-3 gives the full variable domain: GAGVSQSPRYKVAKRGQDVALRCDPISGHVSLFWYQQALGQGPEFLTYFQNEAQLDKSGLPSDRFFAERPEGSVSTLKIQRTQQEDSAVYLCASSLEGGPLNTIYFGEGSWLTVV.

V and J are TRBV6-6 and TRBJ1-2; 8 bases are shared with TRBD1. After removal of 2 bases from V and 3 bases from J, the junction contained 5 bases not matched to a gene. The length of the CDR3 is 15 residues. CDR1 is MNHNY and CDR2 is SVGAGI in the germline V gene (reference sequence). The CDR3: CASSYRTGQDYGYTF. As DNA, the CDR3 is TGTGCCAGCAGTTACCGGACAGGGCAGGACTATGGCTACACCTTC.

V usage is TRBV9 and J usage is TRBJ2-2; possibly TRBD2 for D (5 bases). The CDR3 totals 16 residues. V dropped 2 bases and J dropped 2 bases, with 13 bases sitting between them. The germline gives CDR1 SGDLS, CDR2 YYNGEE. The CDR3, as DNA: TGTGCCAGCAGCGTCGGGAACAGACGCAACACCGGGGAGCTGTTTTTT. Protein sequence: CASSVGNRRNTGELFF.

The J gene is TRBJ2-7, the V gene TRBV18; D not certain. V was clipped by 0 bases and J by 0 bases, with 9 bases between them. CDR1 and CDR2 (germline): KGHSH, LQKENI. The CDR3 is made up of 15 amino acids. Here the CDR3 DNA reads TGTGCCAGCTCACCACCGACAAGGAGCTCCTACGAGCAGTACTTC. It is translated as CASSPPTRSSYEQYF. Using reference TRBV18 and TRBJ2-7 for the parts outside the CDR3, the full variable domain is NAGVMQNPRHLVRRRGQEARLRCSPMKGHSHVYWYRQLPEEGLKFMVYLQKENIIDESGMPKERFSAEFPKEGPSILRIQQVVRGDSAAYFCASSPPTRSSYEQYFGPGTRLTVT.

The chain is built from TRBV19 and TRBJ2-6; perhaps D is TRBD1 or TRBD2 (5 bases each). The CDR3 spans 17 residues. Germline V gives CDR1 LNHDA, CDR2 SQIVND (reference sequence). V dropped 6 bases and J dropped 0 bases, with 15 bases sitting between them. The chain's CDR3 is CASRGTGEPSGANVLTF. The CDR3 DNA sequence: TGTGCCAGTAGGGGGACCGGAGAACCCTCTGGGGCCAACGTCCTGACTTTC.

The chain uses TRBV7-2 and TRBJ2-3; 8 nucleotides align to TRBD2. The CDR3 consists of 15 residues. The germline V gene encodes CDR1 SGHTA and CDR2 FQGNSA. V lost 5 bases, J lost 3 bases, and 7 bases stayed unmatched. CDR3: CASSRSGSMTDTQYF. The DNA for the CDR3 is TGTGCCAGCAGCCGCAGCGGGAGTATGACAGATACGCAGTATTTT.

This chain links TRBV7-2 with TRBJ2-7; 9 nucleotides agree with TRBD1. There are 14 residues in the CDR3. V gave up 5 bases and J gave up 3 bases; unmatched junction bases: 5. Germline V gives CDR1 SGHTA, CDR2 FQGNSA. DNA for the CDR3: TGTGCCAGCAGCCCGACGGGACAGGGCTACGAGCAGTACTTC. Translation: CASSPTGQGYEQYF.

The chain has TRBV7-2 and TRBJ1-3; no reliable D call. The CDR3 length is 16 residues. Germline V gives CDR1 SGHTA, CDR2 FQGNSA. Trimming removed 5 bases from V and 0 bases from J, with 14 bases in between. CDR3 coding DNA: TGTGCCAGCAGCCTAGGAACGGCCAGCTCTGGAAACACCATATATTTT. Its translation is CASSLGTASSGNTIYF.

This rearrangement joins TRBV19 to TRBJ2-7; D perhaps matches TRBD2 (6 bases). Germline V gene data show CDR1 as LNHDA and CDR2 as SQIVND (reference sequence). This CDR3 spans 14 amino acids. Trimming took 0 bases from V and 2 from J, leaving 8 bases between them. CDR3 residues: CASSIDGRPYEQYF. The CDR3 DNA reads TGTGCCAGTAGTATAGACGGGAGACCCTACGAGCAGTACTTC.

This sequence joins TRBV28 and TRBJ1-2; the D is unclear. Germline values: CDR1 MDHEN, CDR2 SYDVKM. The CDR3 runs to 14 residues. The ends were cut back, 3 bases at V and 8 bases at J, with 16 bases in the middle. This CDR3 is CASSFLNRARGYTF. CDR3 nucleotide sequence: TGTGCCAGCAGTTTCCTCAACCGGGCGAGAGGCTACACCTTC.

The rearrangement links TRBV28 to TRBJ2-7; 9 nucleotides match TRBD2. J lost 4 bases, V lost 2 bases, and 3 bases had no gene match. The germline gives CDR1 MDHEN, CDR2 SYDVKM. The CDR3 loop spans 14 amino acids. Here the CDR3 DNA reads TGTGCCAGCAGTTTACTCGCGGGAGGGTACGAGCAGTACTTC. This translates into CASSLLAGGYEQYF.

The V and J genes are TRBV7-9 and TRBJ1-1, with D unclear. Trimming shortened V by 0 bases and J by 4 bases, and 12 bases separated the two germline ends. Germline CDR1 SEHNR, CDR2 FQNEAQ (reference sequence). The CDR3 has 15 residues. In DNA form, the CDR3 reads TGTGCCAGCAGCTTAGCGGGGTCCTTGGGCACTGAAGCTTTCTTT. Amino acid sequence: CASSLAGSLGTEAFF. Variable domain in full (rest from reference TRBV7-9 and TRBJ1-1): DTGVSQNPRHKITKRGQNVTFRCDPISEHNRLYWYRQTLGQGPEFLTYFQNEAQLEKSRLLSDRFSAERPKGSFSTLEIQRTEQGDSAMYLCASSLAGSLGTEAFFGQGTRLTVV.

The V gene is TRBV9, the J gene TRBJ1-2; tentative D call: TRBD1 (6 bases). V was shortened by 4 bases and J by 4 bases, with 14 bases between the two germline ends. The germline gives CDR1 SGDLS, CDR2 YYNGEE. CDR3 size: 14 residues. The CDR3 nucleotides read TGTGCCAGCAGCCCTCAGACAGGATCCTATGGCTACACCTTC. Translated: CASSPQTGSYGYTF.

The rearrangement links TRBV28 to TRBJ2-7; TRBD1 agrees at 8 bases. Germline loops: CDR1 MDHEN, CDR2 SYDVKM. V shed 5 bases, J shed 2 bases, and the junction held 11 bases outside the gene matches. CDR3 length: 16 residues. The CDR3 loop reads CASSLPGQVATYEQYF. The CDR3 bases are TGTGCCAGCAGTCTCCCGGGACAGGTCGCAACCTACGAGCAGTACTTC.

The V gene is TRBV27, the J gene TRBJ1-6; D is undetermined. The CDR3 covers 16 residues. Germline CDR1 reads MNHEY; CDR2 reads SMNVEV (reference sequence). V lost 1 base and J 7 bases, leaving 14 bases between the germline ends. The CDR3 sequence: CASSLFLPEGNSPLHF. The CDR3 DNA is TGTGCCAGCAGTTTATTCCTGCCTGAAGGCAATTCACCCCTCCACTTT.

A remark on this clone: Other DNA variants within this sample encode the same CDR3. The chain combines TRBV30 with TRBJ1-5; weak D call: TRBD1 (5 bases). V was pared by 1 base and J by 3 bases, with 7 bases between. Germline lookup yields CDR1 GTSNPN and CDR2 SVGIG (reference sequence). This CDR3 has 13 residues. The CDR3 here is CAWSAGANQPQHF. CDR3 coding DNA: TGTGCCTGGAGTGCTGGGGCCAATCAGCCCCAGCATTTT.

The chain uses TRBV2 and TRBJ2-7; D is unresolved. There are 15 residues in the CDR3. Trimming left V 6 bases short and J 3 bases short, with 18 bases between. Germline V gives CDR1 SNHLY, CDR2 FYNNEI. The CDR3 reads CASRAMWFPRYEQYF. The CDR3 bases are TGTGCCAGCAGAGCAATGTGGTTCCCCCGCTACGAGCAGTACTTC.

The genes are TRBV7-9 and TRBJ2-5; D is possibly TRBD1 or TRBD2 (5 bases each). The CDR3 covers 16 residues. Germline lookup yields CDR1 SEHNR and CDR2 FQNEAQ (reference sequence). V was trimmed by 1 base and J by 5 bases, leaving 17 bases between them. In DNA form, the CDR3 reads TGTGCCAGCAGCTTAGATCAAAACCCGGGGACGGAGACCCAGTACTTC. It encodes CASSLDQNPGTETQYF.

The J gene is TRBJ2-5, the V gene TRBV14; D is undetermined. Trimming took 0 bases from V and 3 from J, leaving 20 bases between them. Germline-derived CDR1 and CDR2 are SGHDN and FVKESK. The CDR3 is 18 amino acids. The CDR3 protein is CASSQDFRNQLRKETQYF. The CDR3 DNA sequence: TGTGCCAGCAGCCAAGATTTTAGGAATCAACTAAGAAAAGAGACCCAGTACTTC.

The genes are TRBV6-1 and TRBJ1-5; D is unclear. Germline CDR1 and CDR2: MNHNS and SASEGT. V was shortened by 7 bases and J by 13 bases, with 14 bases between the two germline ends. The CDR3 length is 11 residues. The CDR3 is CASTIGEQQHF. The CDR3 DNA sequence: TGTGCCAGCACCATTGGGGAACAGCAGCATTTT.

V and J are TRBV7-9 and TRBJ2-1; TRBD2 aligns across 14 bases. The ends lost 3 bases at V and 10 bases at J; junction bases unmatched: 2. The CDR3 spans 14 residues. CDR1 and CDR2 (germline): SEHNR, FQNEAQ (reference sequence). CDR3 coding DNA: TGTGCCAGCAGCTTGAGGACTAGCGGGGGGGAGCAGTTCTTC. Amino acids: CASSLRTSGGEQFF.

The V call is TRBV9, the J call TRBJ2-7; D perhaps matches TRBD1 (5 bases). The CDR3 has 12 amino acids. The V end lost 7 bases, the J end lost 2 bases, and 10 bases lay between the germline ends. Germline loops: CDR1 SGDLS, CDR2 YYNGEE. The CDR3 sequence: CASGKQAYEQYF. CDR3 nucleotide sequence: TGTGCCAGCGGAAAACAGGCCTACGAGCAGTACTTC.

The chain carries TRBV2 and TRBJ1-2; D unclear. This CDR3 is 12 amino acids long. The V and J ends lost 1 base and 4 bases respectively, with 4 bases between them. Germline values: CDR1 SNHLY, CDR2 FYNNEI. The CDR3 nucleotides read TGTGCCAGCAGTGAAGGGGCCTATGGCTACACCTTC. Its protein is CASSEGAYGYTF. The variable domain in full, completed from reference TRBV2 and TRBJ1-2, reads EPEVTQTPSHQVTQMGQEVILRCVPISNHLYFYWYRQILGQKVEFLVSFYNNEISEKSEIFDDQFSVERPDGSNFTLKIRSTKLEDSAMYFCASSEGAYGYTFGSGTRLTVV.

V gene TRBV10-1 combines with J gene TRBJ1-2, with TRBD1 matching 8 bases. This CDR3 is built from 14 residues. Germline trimming cut 10 bases from V and 3 bases from J; bases unmatched to any gene: 10. Germline V gene data show CDR1 as WNHNN and CDR2 as SYGVQD (reference sequence). The chain's CDR3 is CAIKPPGGDYGYTF. For the CDR3, the DNA is TGCGCCATCAAACCTCCAGGGGGCGACTATGGCTACACCTTC.

The chain is built from TRBV7-9 and TRBJ1-2; D is ambiguous. This CDR3 contains 15 residues. Trimming took off 5 bases at V and 0 bases at J, with 13 bases between the two ends. Looked up from germline, CDR1 is SEHNR and CDR2 is FQNEAQ (reference sequence). The CDR3 DNA follows: TGTGCCAGCAGCCCCCAGACCGCGTCTAACTATGGCTACACCTTC. Translated, it gives CASSPQTASNYGYTF.

The genes are TRBV6-4 and TRBJ1-1; no definite D call. CDR1 is MRHNA, CDR2 SNTAGT, per germline. V was cut by 5 bases and J by 0 bases, with 7 bases left in between. The CDR3 length is 13 residues. The CDR3 bases are TGTGCCAGCAGTTCCCAGATGAACACTGAAGCTTTCTTT. Protein: CASSSQMNTEAFF.